The rows below give T cell receptor beta chains drawn from one sample of a study of OX40 agonist ivuxolimab in advanced cancers. Here immunoSEQ multiplex PCR was the method, and the copy in TCRdb shows in-frame clones only, minus some. The table includes roughly 50,000 clones, approximately 86% detected once. Sample: CD4+ or CD8+ T cells sorted from blood, taken in a trial of the OX40 agonist ivuxolimab. Source of these receptors: an adult with an advanced solid tumor such as melanoma, head and neck, liver or kidney cancer. CDR3s include the opening cysteine and the closing phenylalanine or tryptophan. The order of the fields is V gene, D gene, clone size, J gene, CDR3 DNA, CDR3 protein. D genes are given only for firm matches. Size is stated for part of the rows, as once, few or many counts, or as a class when the clone is expanded.

>TRBV5-1|TRBD1|NA|TRBJ2-3
TGCGCCAGCAGCTTATTACCCGTACAGGGGGTGTCAGATACGCAGTATTTT
CASSLLPVQGVSDTQYF
>TRBV4-1|NA|NA|TRBJ2-3
TGCGCCAGCAGCCAAGGGAGGGCACGGATAGATACGCAGTATTTT
CASSQGRARIDTQYF
>TRBV27|NA|NA|TRBJ1-1
TGTGCCAGCAGTTTACAGGGACTTACTGAAGCTTTCTTT
CASSLQGLTEAFF
>TRBV18|NA|NA|TRBJ1-5
TGTGCCAGCTCACCACCCGGGGGTAGCAATCAGCCCCAGCATTTT
CASSPPGGSNQPQHF
>TRBV4-3|TRBD2|NA|TRBJ2-7
TGCGCCAGCAGCCAAGATCTAGGCGGGAGTTACGAGCAGTACTTC
CASSQDLGGSYEQYF
>TRBV2|TRBD2|once|TRBJ2-3
TGTGCCAGCAGTGGAGGGGTAGCGGGGGGTCCTACAGATACGCAGTATTTT
CASSGGVAGGPTDTQYF
>TRBV10-3|TRBD1|NA|TRBJ1-1
TGTGCCATCAGCCAGACAGGGGAGGAGACTGAAGCTTTCTTT
CAISQTGEETEAFF
>TRBV7-9|NA|few|TRBJ1-1
TGTGCCAGCATGAGTTTGAACACTGAAGCTTTCTTT
CASMSLNTEAFF
>TRBV15|NA|NA|TRBJ1-2
TGTGCCACCAGCAGAGATGTGTCCGCCAACGGCTACACCTTC
CATSRDVSANGYTF
>TRBV6-5|NA|NA|TRBJ2-7
TGTGCCAGCAGTAGGACAGCTTCCTACGAGCAGTACTTC
CASSRTASYEQYF
>TRBV2|TRBD1|NA|TRBJ1-5
TGTGCCAGCAGCCGGGACAGGGGTGATAGCAATCAGCCCCAGCATTTT
CASSRDRGDSNQPQHF
>TRBV2|TRBD1|once|TRBJ2-7
TGTGCCACCAGCAGGACAGGAAGATCCTACGAGCAGTACTTC
CATSRTGRSYEQYF
>TRBV4-1|NA|NA|TRBJ1-2
TGCGCCAGCAGCCAACTAGGGGTTACGGGAAAATCTAACTATGGCTACACCTTC
CASSQLGVTGKSNYGYTF
>TRBV28|TRBD1|NA|TRBJ1-1
TGTGCCAGCCTTTGGACAGGGAACACTGAAGCTTTCTTT
CASLWTGNTEAFF
>TRBV27|NA|NA|TRBJ2-7
TGTGCCAGCAGTGTGACAGGGAGGTTCTACGAGCAGTACTTC
CASSVTGRFYEQYF
>TRBV5-4|NA|NA|TRBJ2-2
TGTGCCAGCAGCGAAAAGGCGAACACCGGGGAGCTGTTTTTT
CASSEKANTGELFF
>TRBV5-5|TRBD2|NA|TRBJ2-1
TGTGCCAGCAGTGTAGGTGCTAGCGGGGTCTACAATGAGCAGTTCTTC
CASSVGASGVYNEQFF
>TRBV4-2|TRBD1|NA|TRBJ1-2
TGTGCCAGCAGCCGCGGGACAGGGACTTTTGGCTACACCTTC
CASSRGTGTFGYTF
>TRBV6-6|NA|NA|TRBJ2-2
TGTGCCAGCACGAGGGCCGCGAACACCGGGGAGCTGTTTTTT
CASTRAANTGELFF
>TRBV6-1|NA|NA|TRBJ1-1
TGTGCCAGCAGTGAAGCGTATGCCCGGAACACTGAAGCTTTCTTT
CASSEAYARNTEAFF
>TRBV7-3|NA|NA|TRBJ1-6
TGTGCCAGCAGCTGGGGGGGCGGTAATTCACCCCTCCACTTT
CASSWGGGNSPLHF
>TRBV5-5|NA|NA|TRBJ1-5
TGTGCCAGCAGCTCTGGAGGATTCAATCAGCCCCAGCATTTT
CASSSGGFNQPQHF
>TRBV5-5|TRBD1|NA|TRBJ1-2
TGTGCCAGCAGCCAAAACACCGGGACAGCCATGGGAGGCTACACCTTC
CASSQNTGTAMGGYTF
>TRBV2|NA|NA|TRBJ2-5
TGTGCCAGCAGAACTCAAGGGGGGAAAGAGACCCAGTACTTC
CASRTQGGKETQYF
>TRBV19|NA|NA|TRBJ2-1
TGTGCCAGTAGTATATCCGCCGGAGGGAATGAGCAGTTCTTC
CASSISAGGNEQFF
>TRBV6-1|NA|few|TRBJ1-1
TGTGCCAGCAGTGAATGGAAGGGGGAGATGAACACTGAAGCTTTCTTT
CASSEWKGEMNTEAFF
>TRBV4-2|TRBD1|NA|TRBJ2-2
TGTGCCAGCAGCCAAAAGACAGGGTCGAACACCGGGGAGCTGTTTTTT
CASSQKTGSNTGELFF
>TRBV4-1|NA|NA|TRBJ1-1
TGCGCCAGCAGCCAAGCGGTGACAGCGAACACTGAAGCTTTCTTT
CASSQAVTANTEAFF
>TRBV7-8|NA|NA|TRBJ1-1
TGTGCCAGCAGCCGGGGGAACACTGAAGCTTTCTTT
CASSRGNTEAFF
>TRBV6-1|NA|NA|TRBJ2-5
TGTGCCAGCAGTGAAAGCCTTTCCCAAGAGACCCAGTACTTC
CASSESLSQETQYF
>TRBV12-1|NA|NA|TRBJ2-5
TGTGCCAGCAGCTTTACCCTGCCTAGCGGGAGGCTCCAAGAGACCCAGTACTTC
CASSFTLPSGRLQETQYF
>TRBV4-1|NA|NA|TRBJ1-4
TGCGCCAGCAGCCAAGGTTTGGGGGCCCCTAATGAAAAACTGTTTTTT
CASSQGLGAPNEKLFF
>TRBV5-6|TRBD1|once|TRBJ2-7
TGTGCCAGCAGCCAGACCGGGACAGACATTTTAAGCTCCTACGAGCAGTACTTC
CASSQTGTDILSSYEQYF
>TRBV7-2|NA|NA|TRBJ1-2
TGTGCCAGCAGCTTAGAGGCCCTGGGGCACACCTTC
CASSLEALGHTF